This T cell receptor (beta chain) was identified in a study of cytomegalovirus exposure and HLA in healthy donors. The PCR employed 60 Vbeta primers together with 13 Jbeta primers. Using immunoSEQ multiplex PCR, the repertoire was profiled, and TCRdb retains in-frame clones only, with some absent. The sample contains 150,000 to 200,000 clones, about 83% of which appear only once. The TCR was taken from a man aged 35-49 years in good health and CMV-seropositive. The material sequenced was PBMCs.

This CDR3 is CASSLLAGPNTGELFF. Written as DNA, the CDR3 is TGTGCCAGCAGCTTACTGGCGGGGCCGAACACCGGGGAGCTGTTTTTT. The rearrangement links TRBV7-8 to TRBJ2-2, with D maybe TRBD2 (6 bases). CDR1 and CDR2 (germline): SGHVS, FQNEAQ. The CDR3 is 16 amino acids. V dropped 2 bases and J dropped 0 bases, with 10 bases sitting between them.